This is a list of T cell receptor beta chains from one sample in a study of OX40 agonist ivuxolimab in advanced cancers. Produced via immunoSEQ multiplex PCR; TCRdb's table is partial and in-frame only. The sample includes over 150,000 clones, roughly 94% of them seen just once. This sample comprised CD4+ or CD8+ T cells sorted from blood, obtained in a trial of the OX40 agonist ivuxolimab. These receptors originate from an adult with an advanced solid tumor such as melanoma, head and neck, liver or kidney cancer. The CDR3 runs from the conserved cysteine through the conserved F or W. Each record gives: J gene, clone size, D gene, V gene, CDR3 DNA, CDR3 protein. The D gene is left open where the match is weak. Clone size is shown for a subset of rows, as once, few, many or a class of expanded clone.

TRBJ2-1 once TRBD2 TRBV2 TGTGCCAGCAGTGAAGAGGCGGGAGCTGAGCAGTTCTTC CASSEEAGAEQFF
TRBJ1-3 . TRBD1 TRBV7-6 TGTGCCAGCAGCTTAACAGAAACAGGGGCCCCCGCTGGAAACACCATATATTTT CASSLTETGAPAGNTIYF
TRBJ2-5 . . TRBV27 TGTGCCAGCAGTTTATCGCTCCCCCCAGGGTATGAGACCCAGTACTTC CASSLSLPPGYETQYF
TRBJ1-5 once . TRBV30 TGTGCCTGGAGTGTATCGGGGCATAGCAATCAGCCCCAGCATTTT CAWSVSGHSNQPQHF
TRBJ2-3 . . TRBV6-5 TGTGCCAGCGTCGCGGGGGCAGGGGGTACGCAGTATTTT CASVAGAGGTQYF
TRBJ1-1 few . TRBV11-3 TGTGCCAGCAGCTTAGTAGCAGGGCAAGGCACTGAAGCTTTCTTT CASSLVAGQGTEAFF
TRBJ2-6 once . TRBV11-2 TGTGCCAGCAGCTCACAGGCCTCTGGGGCCAACGTCCTGACTTTC CASSSQASGANVLTF
TRBJ1-4 once . TRBV5-4 TGTGCCAGCAGCACCGAAACAGGGCGGGTTGAAAAACTGTTTTTT CASSTETGRVEKLFF
TRBJ2-1 . . TRBV5-6 TGTGCCAGCCATTGGAACTCCTACAATGAGCAGTTCTTC CASHWNSYNEQFF
TRBJ2-7 . TRBD1 TRBV6-1 TGTGCCAGCAGTGAGACAGGGAGCTCCTACGAGCAGTACTTC CASSETGSSYEQYF
TRBJ2-3 . . TRBV9 TGTGCCAGCAGCCTTTCCCCCCAGGGATGGATAGATACGCAGTATTTT CASSLSPQGWIDTQYF
TRBJ2-5 once . TRBV7-9 TGTGCCAGCAGCTTAGTGCAGGGGCCCCAAGAGACCCAGTACTTC CASSLVQGPQETQYF
TRBJ2-7 . TRBD1 TRBV28 TGTGCCAGCAGTTCACAGGGGCCCCGTTGGGAGCAGTACTTC CASSSQGPRWEQYF
TRBJ1-5 . . TRBV6-6 TGTGCCACCCTGGGGGGAGCTAGCAATCAGCCCCAGCATTTT CATLGGASNQPQHF
TRBJ2-2 . . TRBV6-7 TGTGCCAGCAACGGTCTGGTCCTCGGGCGGGACACCGGGGAGCTGTTTTTT CASNGLVLGRDTGELFF
TRBJ1-2 . TRBD1 TRBV6-5 TGTGCCGGGGGACAGGGGGCCGTTAATGGCTACACCTTC CAGGQGAVNGYTF
TRBJ1-2 . TRBD1 TRBV4-1 TGCGCCAGCAGCCCCCAAGACAGGGAGGCTGGCTACACCTTC CASSPQDREAGYTF
TRBJ2-7 . . TRBV9 TGTGCCAGCAGCGCTGAGGGGGGCCGAGGGTACGAGCAGTACTTC CASSAEGGRGYEQYF
TRBJ1-6 . . TRBV27 TGTGCCAGCAGTTTAGGGGCCGGGGGCTCCTATAATTCACCCCTCCACTTT CASSLGAGGSYNSPLHF
TRBJ2-7 . . TRBV6-6 TGTGCCAGCAGTTACAGGGGGACCTCCTACGAGCAGTACTTC CASSYRGTSYEQYF
TRBJ2-3 . TRBD2 TRBV7-8 TGTGCCAGCAGCCCTCATCGTTTCCCGACTAGCGGGACAGATACGCAGTATTTT CASSPHRFPTSGTDTQYF
TRBJ2-3 . TRBD2 TRBV5-1 TGCGCCAGCAGCTTTGGGACTAGCCGCACAGATACGCAGTATTTT CASSFGTSRTDTQYF
TRBJ1-4 . . TRBV5-4 TGTGCCAGCAGCTCCTCAGGGGCAACTAATGAAAAACTGTTTTTT CASSSSGATNEKLFF
TRBJ1-5 . . TRBV4-3 TGCGCCAGCAGCCAAGCAGAGAATCAGCCCCAGCATTTT CASSQAENQPQHF
TRBJ1-1 . . TRBV9 TGTGCCAGCAGCCCCCCGGGACCGGGGAACACTGAAGCTTTCTTT CASSPPGPGNTEAFF
TRBJ2-5 . TRBD1 TRBV5-1 TGCGCCAGCAGCTTTCCGGGACAGGGGGCTGAGACCCAGTACTTC CASSFPGQGAETQYF
TRBJ1-5 few . TRBV2 TGTGCCAGCAAAATACCGCGTCAGCCCCAGCATTTT CASKIPRQPQHF
TRBJ2-2 . . TRBV11-2 TGTGCCAGCAGCTTAGATAGGACGACCGGGGAGCTGTTTTTT CASSLDRTTGELFF
TRBJ2-1 . . TRBV6-4 TGTGCCAGCAGTGAATTAGGGCTAGCGTACGCCTACAATGAGCAGTTCTTC CASSELGLAYAYNEQFF
TRBJ1-3 . TRBD1 TRBV2 TGTGCCAGCAGCCACGAGTTGTGGACAGGCTCTGGAAACACCATATATTTT CASSHELWTGSGNTIYF
TRBJ2-3 . TRBD2 TRBV14 TGTGCCAGCAGCCAAGAGGTAGCGGGAGGGCCCATACTATTCACAGATACGCAGTATTTT CASSQEVAGGPILFTDTQYF
TRBJ2-5 . . TRBV2 TGTGCCAGCAGGGAGACAGAGGGCCGGGAGTCCCAGTACTTC CASRETEGRESQYF
TRBJ1-5 . . TRBV10-3 TGTGCCATCAGTGAAGGCAATCAGCCCCAGCATTTT CAISEGNQPQHF
TRBJ1-3 . . TRBV18 TGTGCCAGCTCACCCCAGACAGGAAACACCATATATTTT CASSPQTGNTIYF
TRBJ1-1 . . TRBV7-9 TGTGCCAGCAGCTTGGGACACCCGGGGGCTTTCTTT CASSLGHPGAFF
TRBJ1-5 few . TRBV5-1 TGCGCCAGCAGCCCGGACTACCGGGACAGCAATCAGCCCCAGCATTTT CASSPDYRDSNQPQHF
TRBJ1-2 . TRBD1 TRBV29-1 TGCAGCGGGACCCGACAGGGGGCCTGGTATGGCTACACCTTC CSGTRQGAWYGYTF
TRBJ1-5 . . TRBV11-2 TGTGCCAGCAGTCCTTACACGGATCAGCCCCAGCATTTT CASSPYTDQPQHF
TRBJ1-1 . . TRBV29-1 TGCAGCGTTGTCAAGGCCGCTGCCGCTTTCTTT CSVVKAAAAFF
TRBJ1-3 once . TRBV10-3 TGTGCCATCAGCACGGGGCGGCAACAGAGCTCTGGAAACACCATATATTTT CAISTGRQQSSGNTIYF
TRBJ2-2 . . TRBV5-4 TGTGCCAGCAGCCCGGAGGGGGCGAACACCGGGGAGCTGTTTTTT CASSPEGANTGELFF
TRBJ2-7 . . TRBV27 TGTGCCAGCAGTGGCGGTGCCAGGCGATCCAACGAGCAGTACTTC CASSGGARRSNEQYF
TRBJ1-2 once . TRBV30 TGTGCCTGGAGTGGGATCTACTATGGCTACACCTTC CAWSGIYYGYTF
TRBJ1-1 . TRBD1 TRBV5-5 TGTGCCAGCAGCCGGACAGGGGGGGACACTGAAGCTTTCTTT CASSRTGGDTEAFF
TRBJ2-3 . . TRBV6-1 TGTGCCAGTTACAGGAGCACTAGCACAGATACGCAGTATTTT CASYRSTSTDTQYF
TRBJ1-1 . . TRBV27 TGTGCCAGCAGTTTAAGGATGGGCGGACTGGCAGAAGCTTTCTTT CASSLRMGGLAEAFF
TRBJ2-3 . . TRBV19 TGTGCCAGTAGTATCCCGACAGGCAGCACAGATACGCAGTATTTT CASSIPTGSTDTQYF
TRBJ2-4 . . TRBV21-1 TGTGCCAGCAGCAAAGAGGGGGCCCCCACGGGGAACATTCAGTACTTC CASSKEGAPTGNIQYF
TRBJ1-2 . . TRBV5-1 TGCGCCAGCAGCTTGGATGCAGGGGATGGCTACACCTTC CASSLDAGDGYTF
TRBJ2-3 . . TRBV5-1 TGCGCCAGCAGCTTACCGGGCGGGAGCACAGATACGCAGTATTTT CASSLPGGSTDTQYF